This T cell receptor (beta chain) was obtained from a study of T cell responses to AZD1222 COVID-19 vaccine. At the level of the study: Second-dose recipients at about 4 or about 12 weeks were treated as one pooled group. Study results and limitations: Spike regions recognized by vaccine-associated CD4 TCRs spanned the protein, led by 160-218 and 743-854. Females outnumbered males among donors, who were mostly white British; clonal diversity was possibly underestimated.

The CDR3 loop spans 14 amino acids. V lost 4 bases to trimming and J lost 0 bases; unmatched junction nucleotides: 0. From germline, CDR1 is SGHNT and CDR2 YYREEE (reference sequence). As to this clone: Its antigen is unknown.

Sequencing was performed with immunoSEQ multiplex PCR; in TCRdb, only in-frame clones are kept and a portion is missing. The table has 140,000 to 150,000 clones, over 90% seen once. The V call is TRBV5-4, the J call TRBJ2-5, with 10 bases lining up with TRBD2. Sequenced here: peripheral blood, sampled on day 0 of AZD1222 vaccination. This clonotype was sampled from an adult in good health. CDR3 DNA sequence: TGTGCCAGCAGCCTAGCGGGAGACCAAGAGACCCAGTACTTC. It translates to CASSLAGDQETQYF. The variable domain in full, with the rest retrieved from reference TRBV5-4 and TRBJ2-5, is ETGVTQSPTHLIKTRGQQVTLRCSSQSGHNTVSWYQQALGQGPQFIFQYYREEENGRGNFPPRFSGLQFPNYSSELNVNALELDDSALYLCASSLAGDQETQYFGPGTRLLVL.